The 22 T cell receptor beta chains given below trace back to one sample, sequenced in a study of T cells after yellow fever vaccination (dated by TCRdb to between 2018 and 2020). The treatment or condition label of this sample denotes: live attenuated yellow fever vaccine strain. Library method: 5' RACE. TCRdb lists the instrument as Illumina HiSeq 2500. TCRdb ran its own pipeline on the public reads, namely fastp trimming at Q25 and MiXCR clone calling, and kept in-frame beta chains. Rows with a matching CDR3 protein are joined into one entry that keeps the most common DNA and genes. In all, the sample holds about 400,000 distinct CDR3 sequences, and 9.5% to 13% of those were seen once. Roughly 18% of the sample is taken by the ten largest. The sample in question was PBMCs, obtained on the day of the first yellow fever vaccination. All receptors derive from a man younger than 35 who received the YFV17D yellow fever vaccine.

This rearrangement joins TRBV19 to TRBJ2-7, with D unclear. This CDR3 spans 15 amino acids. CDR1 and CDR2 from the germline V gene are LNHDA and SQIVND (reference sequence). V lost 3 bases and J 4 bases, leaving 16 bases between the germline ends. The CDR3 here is CASSISVKTAYEQYF. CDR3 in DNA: TGTGCCAGTAGTATTTCGGTCAAAACAGCGTACGAGCAGTACTTC.

CDR3 residues: CASSDGLAGGPGGRDEQFF. The DNA of the CDR3 is TGTGCCAGCAGCGACGGACTAGCGGGGGGGCCAGGGGGTCGCGATGAGCAGTTCTTC. The chain links TRBV9 to TRBJ2-1, with 15 bases matching TRBD2. V lost 3 bases and J lost 8; bases outside the gene matches: 15. CDR3 length: 19 residues. Per the germline V gene, CDR1 is SGDLS and CDR2 is YYNGEE.

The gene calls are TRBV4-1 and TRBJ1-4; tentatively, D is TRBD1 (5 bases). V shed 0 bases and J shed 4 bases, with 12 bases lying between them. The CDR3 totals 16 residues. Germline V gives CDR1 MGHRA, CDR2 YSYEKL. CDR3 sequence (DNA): TGCGCCAGCAGCCAAGACTCAGGGACCCGTAATGAAAAACTGTTTTTT. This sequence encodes CASSQDSGTRNEKLFF.

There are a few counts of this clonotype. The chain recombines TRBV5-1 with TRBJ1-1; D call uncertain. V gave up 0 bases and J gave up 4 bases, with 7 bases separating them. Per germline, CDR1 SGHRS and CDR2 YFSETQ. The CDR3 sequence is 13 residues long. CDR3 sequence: CASSLGQVTEAFF. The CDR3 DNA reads TGCGCCAGCAGCTTGGGTCAGGTCACTGAAGCTTTCTTT.

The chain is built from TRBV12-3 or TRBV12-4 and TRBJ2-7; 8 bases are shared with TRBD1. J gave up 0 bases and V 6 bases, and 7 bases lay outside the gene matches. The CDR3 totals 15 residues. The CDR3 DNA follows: TGTGCCAGCAGCCGGGACAGGAGAAGCTCCTACGAGCAGTACTTC. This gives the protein CASSRDRRSSYEQYF.

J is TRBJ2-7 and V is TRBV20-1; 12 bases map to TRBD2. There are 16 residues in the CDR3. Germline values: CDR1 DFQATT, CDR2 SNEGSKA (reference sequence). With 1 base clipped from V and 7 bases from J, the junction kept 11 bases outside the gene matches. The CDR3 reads CSARGTTLAGGWEQYF. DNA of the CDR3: TGCAGTGCTAGAGGGACAACTCTAGCGGGGGGGTGGGAGCAGTACTTC.

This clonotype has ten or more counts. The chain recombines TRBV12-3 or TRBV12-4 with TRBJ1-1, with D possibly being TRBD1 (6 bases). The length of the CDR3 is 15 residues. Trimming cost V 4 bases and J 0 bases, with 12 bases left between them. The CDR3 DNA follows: TGTGCCAGCAGTTATACAGGGCTCATGAACACTGAAGCTTTCTTT. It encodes CASSYTGLMNTEAFF.

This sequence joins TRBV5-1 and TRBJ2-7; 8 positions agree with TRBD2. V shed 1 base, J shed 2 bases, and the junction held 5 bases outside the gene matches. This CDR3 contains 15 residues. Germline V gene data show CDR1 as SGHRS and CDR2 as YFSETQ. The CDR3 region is CASSLNSGAPYEQYV. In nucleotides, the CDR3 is TGCGCCAGCAGCTTGAATAGCGGGGCCCCCTACGAGCAGTACGTC.

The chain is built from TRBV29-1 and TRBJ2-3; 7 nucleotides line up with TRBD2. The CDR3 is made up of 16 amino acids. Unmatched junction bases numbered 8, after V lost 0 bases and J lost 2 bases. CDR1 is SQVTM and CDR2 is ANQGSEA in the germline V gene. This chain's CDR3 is CSVEDPLAVNTDTQYF. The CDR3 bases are TGCAGCGTTGAAGATCCCCTAGCGGTTAACACAGATACGCAGTATTTT.

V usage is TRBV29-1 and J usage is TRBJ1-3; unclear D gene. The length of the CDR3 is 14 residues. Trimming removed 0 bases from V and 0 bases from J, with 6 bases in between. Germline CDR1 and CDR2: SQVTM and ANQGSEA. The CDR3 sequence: CSVEEVGSGNTIYF. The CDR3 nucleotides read TGCAGCGTTGAAGAAGTCGGCTCTGGAAACACCATATATTTT.

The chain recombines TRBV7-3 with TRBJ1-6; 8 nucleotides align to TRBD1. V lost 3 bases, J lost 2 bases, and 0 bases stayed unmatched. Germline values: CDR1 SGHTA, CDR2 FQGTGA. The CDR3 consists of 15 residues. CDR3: CASSLTGAYNSPLHF. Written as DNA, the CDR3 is TGTGCCAGCAGCTTGACAGGGGCCTATAATTCACCCCTCCACTTT.

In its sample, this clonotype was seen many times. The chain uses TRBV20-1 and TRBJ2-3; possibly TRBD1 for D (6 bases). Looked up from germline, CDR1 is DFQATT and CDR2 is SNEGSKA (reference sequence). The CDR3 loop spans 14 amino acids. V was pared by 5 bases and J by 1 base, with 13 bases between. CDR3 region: CSAVDRMGTDTQYF. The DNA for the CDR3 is TGCAGTGCTGTCGACAGGATGGGCACAGATACGCAGTATTTT.

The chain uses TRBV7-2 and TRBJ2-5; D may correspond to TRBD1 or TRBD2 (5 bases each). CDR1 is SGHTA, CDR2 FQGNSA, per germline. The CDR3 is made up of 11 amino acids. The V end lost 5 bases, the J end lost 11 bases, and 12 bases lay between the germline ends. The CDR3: CASSQSGGQYF. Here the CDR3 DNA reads TGTGCCAGCAGCCAGAGTGGGGGACAGTACTTC.

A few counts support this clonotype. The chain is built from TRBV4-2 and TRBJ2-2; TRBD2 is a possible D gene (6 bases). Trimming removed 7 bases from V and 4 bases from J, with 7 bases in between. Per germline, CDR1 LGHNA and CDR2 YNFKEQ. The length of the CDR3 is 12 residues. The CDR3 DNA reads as TGTGCCAGCACCGGGGGCACCGGGGAGCTGTTTTTT. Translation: CASTGGTGELFF.

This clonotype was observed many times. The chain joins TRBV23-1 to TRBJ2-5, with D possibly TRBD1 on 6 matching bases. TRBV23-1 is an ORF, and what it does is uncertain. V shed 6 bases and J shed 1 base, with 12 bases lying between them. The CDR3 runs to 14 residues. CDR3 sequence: CASRTGLPQETQYF. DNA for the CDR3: TGCGCCAGCAGGACAGGACTTCCCCAAGAGACCCAGTACTTC.

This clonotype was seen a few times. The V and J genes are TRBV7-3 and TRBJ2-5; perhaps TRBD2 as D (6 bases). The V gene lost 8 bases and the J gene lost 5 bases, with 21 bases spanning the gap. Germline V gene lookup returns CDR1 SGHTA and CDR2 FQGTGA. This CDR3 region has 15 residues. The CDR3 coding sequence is TGTGCCAGCGCCAGGTCCGGACTAATATGGGAGACCCAGTACTTC. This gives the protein CASARSGLIWETQYF.

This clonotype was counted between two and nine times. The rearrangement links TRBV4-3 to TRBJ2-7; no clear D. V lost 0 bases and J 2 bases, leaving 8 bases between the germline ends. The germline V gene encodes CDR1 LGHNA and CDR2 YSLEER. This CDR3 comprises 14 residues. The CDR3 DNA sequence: TGCGCCAGCAGCCAAGAGGGTGGGGCCTACGAGCAGTACTTC. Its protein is CASSQEGGAYEQYF.

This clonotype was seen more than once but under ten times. CDR3 region: CASMGRGNPYEQYF. CDR3 sequence (DNA): TGTGCCAGCATGGGAAGGGGGAATCCCTACGAGCAGTACTTC. The rearrangement links TRBV6-2 or TRBV6-3 to TRBJ2-7; TRBD1 is a possible D gene (6 bases). Germline CDR1 MNHEY, CDR2 SVGEGT. The CDR3 runs 14 residues. Deletions cut 7 bases from V and 2 bases from J, with 15 bases between.

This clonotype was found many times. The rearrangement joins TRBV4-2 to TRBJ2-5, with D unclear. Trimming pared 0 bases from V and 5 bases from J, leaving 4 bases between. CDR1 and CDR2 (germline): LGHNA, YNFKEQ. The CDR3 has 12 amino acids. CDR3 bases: TGTGCCAGCAGCCAAGACATGGAGACCCAGTACTTC. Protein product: CASSQDMETQYF.

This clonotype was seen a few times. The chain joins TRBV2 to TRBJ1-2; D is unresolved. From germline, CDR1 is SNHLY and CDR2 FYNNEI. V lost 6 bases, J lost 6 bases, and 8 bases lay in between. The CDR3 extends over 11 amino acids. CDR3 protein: CASSETDGYTF. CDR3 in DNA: TGTGCCAGCAGCGAGACGGATGGCTACACCTTC.

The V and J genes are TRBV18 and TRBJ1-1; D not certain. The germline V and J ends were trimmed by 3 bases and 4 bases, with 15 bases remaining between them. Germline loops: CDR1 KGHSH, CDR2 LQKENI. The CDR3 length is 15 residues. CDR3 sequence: CASSPGSGDGTEAFF. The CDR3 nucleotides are TGTGCCAGCTCACCGGGGTCCGGCGACGGCACTGAAGCTTTCTTT. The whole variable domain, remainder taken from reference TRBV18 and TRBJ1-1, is NAGVMQNPRHLVRRRGQEARLRCSPMKGHSHVYWYRQLPEEGLKFMVYLQKENIIDESGMPKERFSAEFPKEGPSILRIQQVVRGDSAAYFCASSPGSGDGTEAFFGQGTRLTVV.

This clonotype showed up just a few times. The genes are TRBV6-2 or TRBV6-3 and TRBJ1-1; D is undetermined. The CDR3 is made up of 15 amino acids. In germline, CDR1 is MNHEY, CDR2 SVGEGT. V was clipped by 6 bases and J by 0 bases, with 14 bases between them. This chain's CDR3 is CASRPHSGLNTEAFF. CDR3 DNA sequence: TGTGCCAGCAGACCCCACTCCGGCTTGAACACTGAAGCTTTCTTT.